This T cell receptor beta chain was documented in a study of blood T cell repertoires in COVID-19. Study-wide context: From the United States, Italy and Spain came samples of acute and convalescent COVID-19. From T cells, B-cell-depleted T cells, or PBMCs came the material, which was cDNA or gDNA.

Germline loops: CDR1 SGHAT, CDR2 FQNNGV. CDR3 length: 15 amino acids. After removal of 4 bases from V and 2 bases from J, the junction contained 4 bases not matched to a gene. In the study's own analysis: Estimation of nucleated cell counts relied on the amplification of reference gene primers. Only in-frame clones appear in the TCRdb table, and some are missing; sequencing was by immunoSEQ multiplex PCR. V and J calls and clone size are those listed in that table; D and trimming were worked out from the DNA. The sample records more than 250,000 clones, approximately 91% being singletons. V usage is TRBV11-2 and J usage is TRBJ2-7; TRBD2 matches at 11 bases. This sequence originates from a human donor in a cohort sampled during active COVID-19. The sequenced sample was peripheral blood. The CDR3 DNA sequence: TGTGCCAGCAGCTCCGTAGCGGGAGGGCCCTACGAGCAGTACTTC. Amino acid sequence: CASSSVAGGPYEQYF.